Following are 18 T cell receptor beta chains from one sample sequenced in a study of cytomegalovirus exposure and HLA in healthy donors (dated by TCRdb to the late 2010s). Receptor amplification or capture employed the immunoSEQ multiplex PCR assay. For the multiplex PCR, a mixture combining 60 forward primers for TCR Vbeta segments and 13 reverse primers for TCR Jbeta segments was used. TCRdb holds this immuneACCESS table with in-frame rearrangements only. Some clones are missing; in checked studies, unresolved V genes explain under half, and the rest has no known cause. Present in this sample are fewer than 150,000 clones, 75% to 90% of which were seen just once. Together, the top ten hold over 0.2% of the sample. The material sequenced was PBMCs. The receptors shown here come from a middle-aged man in good health and CMV-seronegative.

The chain links TRBV5-8 to TRBJ1-5; TRBD1 agrees at 11 bases. The CDR3 has 17 residues. The germline V gene has CDR1 SGHTS and CDR2 YDEGEE. V lost 4 bases, J lost 6 bases, and 12 bases stayed unmatched. For the CDR3, the DNA is TGTGCCAGCAGCACCGGACAGGGGGCTGAGAGTAGTCAGCCCCAGCATTTT. Encoded protein: CASSTGQGAESSQPQHF.

This clone has only one observation. The rearrangement uses TRBV7-2 and TRBJ1-1, with D uncertain. The CDR3 sequence is 16 residues long. Between the trimmed V and J ends, which lost 1 base and 0 bases, there was a span of 12 bases. Germline V gives CDR1 SGHTA, CDR2 FQGNSA. For the CDR3, the DNA is TGTGCCAGCAGCTTAGATTGGGCCGCCTTGAACACTGAAGCTTTCTTT. Protein product: CASSLDWAALNTEAFF.

The chain has TRBV21-1 and TRBJ1-1; TRBD1, the D gene given by the table, was not confirmed from the DNA. TRBV21-1 constitutes a pseudogene. The CDR3 runs to 17 residues. CDR3 bases: TGTGCCAGCATCCCCAACCCCAAGACGACAGTGAACACTGAAGCTTTCTTT. Translation gives CASIPNPKTTVNTEAFF.

V is TRBV5-6 and J is TRBJ1-3, with TRBD1 as a possible D gene (5 bases). Trimming removed 0 bases at V and 0 bases at J, with 13 bases between. This CDR3 comprises 17 residues. From germline, CDR1 is SGHDT and CDR2 YYEEEE. The CDR3 region is CASSLGQPFLSGNTIYF. DNA of the CDR3: TGTGCCAGCAGCTTGGGACAGCCCTTTCTCTCTGGAAACACCATATATTTT.

The chain recombines TRBV25-1 with TRBJ2-6, with a weak D call TRBD1 (6 bases). CDR1 is MGHDK and CDR2 is SYGVNS in the germline V gene. V was clipped by 4 bases and J by 0 bases, with 10 bases between them. The CDR3 has 16 residues. The CDR3 sequence: CASSADRLSGANVLTF. The CDR3 DNA sequence: TGTGCCAGCAGTGCGGACAGACTCTCTGGGGCCAACGTCCTGACTTTC. Full variable domain (remainder filled in from reference TRBV25-1 and TRBJ2-6): EADIYQTPRYLVIGTGKKITLECSQTMGHDKMYWYQQDPGMELHLIHYSYGVNSTEKGDLSSESTVSRIRTEHFPLTLESARPSHTSQYLCASSADRLSGANVLTFGAGSRLTVL.

The chain combines TRBV19 with TRBJ1-1, with D unclear. With 3 bases removed from V and 4 bases from J, the gap between germline ends came to 6 bases. CDR1 and CDR2 from the germline V gene are LNHDA and SQIVND (reference sequence). CDR3 length equals 12 residues. CDR3 coding DNA: TGTGCCAGTAGTATTCCGGGCACTGAAGCTTTCTTT. Its translation: CASSIPGTEAFF. The whole variable domain, remainder taken from reference TRBV19 and TRBJ1-1, is DGGITQSPKYLFRKEGQNVTLSCEQNLNHDAMYWYRQDPGQGLRLIYYSQIVNDFQKGDIAEGYSVSREKKESFPLTVTSAQKNPTAFYLCASSIPGTEAFFGQGTRLTVV.

This clone showed up just a few times. The chain carries TRBV7-9 and TRBJ2-3; D perhaps matches TRBD2 (6 bases). From germline, CDR1 is SEHNR and CDR2 FQNEAQ (reference sequence). V lost 6 bases and J lost 8, with 18 bases in between. The CDR3 is made up of 14 amino acids. The CDR3 sequence is CASSPGTLTSTQYF. The CDR3 DNA reads as TGTGCCAGCAGTCCTGGGACTTTGACAAGTACGCAGTATTTT.

The genes are TRBV29-1 and TRBJ2-3, with 10 bases fitting TRBD2. Germline loops: CDR1 SQVTM, CDR2 ANQGSEA. CDR3 length: 15 residues. The ends lost 2 bases at V and 3 bases at J; junction bases unmatched: 5. CDR3 loop: CSVEKRGGGTDTQYF. CDR3 nucleotides: TGCAGCGTTGAAAAGCGGGGGGGCGGTACAGATACGCAGTATTTT.

The V gene is TRBV29-1, the J gene TRBJ1-1, with unresolved D. The CDR3 spans 11 residues. V dropped 3 bases and J dropped 2 bases, with 4 bases sitting between them. Germline CDR1 SQVTM, CDR2 ANQGSEA. CDR3 DNA: TGCAGCGTTGAGTATAACACTGAAGCTTTCTTT. Protein sequence: CSVEYNTEAFF.

The gene calls are TRBV6-5 and TRBJ2-6; D remains ambiguous. Germline CDR1 and CDR2: MNHEY and SVGAGI. Deletions cut 6 bases from V and 2 bases from J, with 11 bases between. This CDR3 comprises 15 residues. The CDR3 nucleotides are TGTGCCAGCAGCCCTATCCGTGCTGGGGCCAACGTCCTGACTTTC. This sequence encodes CASSPIRAGANVLTF.

This chain links TRBV12-5 with TRBJ1-4, with TRBD1 matching over 9 bases. Per germline, CDR1 LGHNT and CDR2 FRNRAP. The V segment lost 0 bases and the J segment 8 bases; nucleotides outside the gene matches: 19. The CDR3 is 20 residues long. CDR3 sequence: CASGLVLGGSRTGGAEKLFF. The CDR3 DNA sequence: TGTGCTAGTGGTTTGGTACTTGGGGGCTCGCGAACAGGGGGCGCAGAAAAACTGTTTTTT. The full variable domain, its missing parts supplied by reference TRBV12-5 and TRBJ1-4, is DARVTQTPRHKVTEMGQEVTMRCQPILGHNTVFWYRQTMMQGLELLAYFRNRAPLDDSGMPKDRFSAEMPDATLATLKIQPSEPRDSAVYFCASGLVLGGSRTGGAEKLFFGSGTQLSVL.

The chain joins TRBV18 to TRBJ1-1, with D tentatively TRBD1 (5 bases). The CDR3 totals 16 residues. The V end lost 6 bases, the J end lost 7 bases, and 24 bases lay between the germline ends. The germline V gene has CDR1 KGHSH and CDR2 LQKENI. CDR3 bases: TGTGCCAGCTCCCACCTTAAGGGGAAGGGTGTTAATGAAGCTTTCTTT. It specifies CASSHLKGKGVNEAFF.

This clone occurred a few times. The V and J genes are TRBV9 and TRBJ2-1, with a weak D call TRBD1 (6 bases). Germline V CDR1 and CDR2: SGDLS, YYNGEE. Trimming took off 5 bases at V and 7 bases at J, with 16 bases between the two ends. The CDR3 consists of 14 residues. CDR3 in DNA: TGTGCCAGCAGAAACGACGGAAGGGGGAATGAGCAGTTCTTC. Translation gives CASRNDGRGNEQFF.

The rearrangement links TRBV4-3 to TRBJ1-5; unclear D gene. Between the trimmed V and J ends, which lost 0 bases and 4 bases, there was a span of 10 bases. This CDR3 is 15 amino acids long. CDR1 LGHNA and CDR2 YSLEER come from the germline V gene. CDR3 in DNA: TGCGCCAGCAGCCAAGATTGGGCGATAAATCAGCCCCAGCATTTT. This translates into CASSQDWAINQPQHF.

The chain links TRBV6-1 to TRBJ2-7, with TRBD2 matching 13 bases. CDR3 length equals 16 residues. The V gene's germline CDR1 is MNHNS and CDR2 SASEGT. V was pared by 4 bases and J by 5 bases, with 8 bases of the junction left unmatched. CDR3 sequence: CASSGTSGSYFHEQYF. The CDR3 region has the DNA TGTGCCAGCAGTGGGACTAGCGGGAGCTACTTCCACGAGCAGTACTTC.

This chain connects TRBV29-1 to TRBJ2-3; 14 bases fit TRBD2. Germline values: CDR1 SQVTM, CDR2 ANQGSEA. This CDR3 contains 17 residues. Trimming took 4 bases from V and 1 from J; bases not matched to a gene: 7. The CDR3 sequence: CSVGGLAGDHRTDTQYF. The CDR3 nucleotides are TGCAGCGTTGGGGGACTAGCGGGAGACCATCGCACAGATACGCAGTATTTT.

This clone appeared a few times. The chain combines TRBV5-1 with TRBJ1-4, with D unresolved. Germline CDR1 reads SGHRS; CDR2 reads YFSETQ. Trimming removed 4 bases from V and 10 bases from J, with 14 bases in between. This CDR3 has 13 amino acids. CDR3 nucleotides: TGCGCCAGCAGCGTCAACTTCGAGGCAAAACTGTTTTTT. Its protein is CASSVNFEAKLFF.

The CDR3, as DNA: TGTGCCAGCAGCTTAGCGGGGTTCAACACTGAAGCTTTCTTT. It is translated as CASSLAGFNTEAFF. This chain joins TRBV11-2 and TRBJ1-1; D remains unclear. With 1 base removed from V and 2 bases from J, the gap between germline ends came to 8 bases. Germline CDR1 reads SGHAT; CDR2 reads FQNNGV. There are 14 residues in the CDR3.